The 19 T cell receptor beta chains reported below all come from one sample, sequenced in a study of vaccination effects on CD4 cells after COVID-19. These receptors are not linked to any known antigen. The table came from immunoSEQ multiplex PCR; TCRdb's copy has only in-frame clones and leaves some out. This sample has approximately 15,000 clones; 70% to 80% occur once, and the top ten carry roughly 25%. With the ViraFEST assay, the study expanded antigen-specific CD4+ T cells using viral peptide pools, then sequenced them. At the end of about 10 days of culture, CD4+ T cells were isolated. Each participant was administered two doses of either the BNT162b2 or the mRNA-1273 vaccine. This material consisted of CD4+ T cells from PBMCs cultured with HCoV-NL63 spike peptides, taken after COVID-19 vaccination. Every receptor here comes from a human donor who received a COVID-19 vaccine.

This sequence joins TRBV6-1 and TRBJ1-2; perhaps TRBD1 as D (5 bases). V was trimmed by 3 bases and J by 3 bases, leaving 8 bases between them. This CDR3 spans 13 amino acids. In germline, CDR1 is MNHNS, CDR2 SASEGT. The CDR3 DNA reads TGTGCCAGCAGTGAGCAGGGCGACTATGGCTACACCTTC. Translated, it gives CASSEQGDYGYTF.

The V gene is TRBV20-1, the J gene TRBJ2-1; 9 nucleotides line up with TRBD2. This CDR3 is 17 amino acids long. Germline-derived CDR1 and CDR2 are DFQATT and SNEGSKA (reference sequence). With 3 bases clipped from V and 2 bases from J, the junction kept 11 bases outside the gene matches. This CDR3 reads CSASPTLSGGTYNEQFF. CDR3 bases: TGCAGTGCTAGTCCGACCTTAAGCGGGGGGACCTACAATGAGCAGTTCTTC.

The gene calls are TRBV5-1 and TRBJ2-2; 10 bases line up with TRBD1. The ends lost 4 bases at V and 8 bases at J; junction bases unmatched: 11. The CDR3 is made up of 16 amino acids. Germline loops: CDR1 SGHRS, CDR2 YFSETQ. The CDR3 loop is CASSLGQGGLSGELFF. The DNA for the CDR3 is TGCGCCAGCAGCCTTGGACAGGGGGGCCTGTCGGGGGAGCTGTTTTTT.

V is TRBV5-6 and J is TRBJ2-7, with 8 bases lining up with TRBD2. The length of the CDR3 is 15 residues. Germline CDR1 is SGHDT and CDR2 is YYEEEE. Unmatched junction bases numbered 5, after V lost 0 bases and J lost 3 bases. The CDR3 sequence is CASSLVGLADYEQYF. The CDR3 region has the DNA TGTGCCAGCAGCTTGGTAGGACTAGCAGACTACGAGCAGTACTTC.

The V gene is TRBV19, the J gene TRBJ2-2; no clear D. V was trimmed by 5 bases and J by 1 base, leaving 11 bases between them. CDR3 length: 15 residues. Germline V gene sequence: CDR1 LNHDA, CDR2 SQIVND (reference sequence). The CDR3 loop reads CASSAVVQNTGELFF. The CDR3 DNA reads as TGTGCCAGTAGTGCCGTGGTACAGAACACCGGGGAGCTGTTTTTT.

The genes are TRBV5-1 and TRBJ2-5; no clear D gene. This CDR3 contains 14 residues. Trimming took 2 bases from V and 2 from J, leaving 10 bases between them. The V gene's germline CDR1 is SGHRS and CDR2 YFSETQ. The CDR3 nucleotides read TGCGCCAGCAGCTTTCAGGCTTTACAAGAGACCCAGTACTTC. Its protein is CASSFQALQETQYF.

V gene TRBV10-3 combines with J gene TRBJ1-6, with 7 nucleotides matching TRBD1. Germline CDR1 ENHRY, CDR2 SYGVKD. This CDR3 is built from 15 residues. V was clipped by 3 bases and J by 2 bases; unmatched bases: 1. CDR3 residues: CAISDRGAYNSPLHF. The CDR3, as DNA: TGTGCCATCAGTGACAGGGGGGCCTATAATTCACCCCTCCACTTT.

This chain links TRBV19 with TRBJ1-2, with 7 bases aligning to TRBD1. Per the germline V gene, CDR1 is LNHDA and CDR2 is SQIVND (reference sequence). J was trimmed by 6 bases and V by 6 bases; bases with no gene match: 4. The CDR3 totals 12 residues. The CDR3 DNA reads TGTGCCAGTAGCCCGACAGGGAATGGCTACACCTTC. Translation: CASSPTGNGYTF. Based on the CDR3 plus reference TRBV19 and TRBJ1-2, the full variable domain is DGGITQSPKYLFRKEGQNVTLSCEQNLNHDAMYWYRQDPGQGLRLIYYSQIVNDFQKGDIAEGYSVSREKKESFPLTVTSAQKNPTAFYLCASSPTGNGYTFGSGTRLTVV.

Within the sample, this clone is medium-sized. The chain has TRBV7-9 and TRBJ1-3; possible D gene TRBD1, 6 bases. The CDR3 is 18 residues long. The V and J ends lost 2 bases and 2 bases respectively, with 19 bases between them. In germline, CDR1 is SEHNR, CDR2 FQNEAQ (reference sequence). The CDR3 loop is CASSLRGDGPTPGNTIYF. As DNA, the CDR3 is TGTGCCAGCAGCTTAAGGGGGGACGGACCAACACCTGGAAACACCATATATTTT.

CDR3 sequence (DNA): TGTGCCAGCAGTACACTAGCGATCTACAATGAGCAGTTCTTC. Amino acid sequence: CASSTLAIYNEQFF. The rearrangement joins TRBV28 to TRBJ2-1; 7 nucleotides match TRBD2. The V gene end was trimmed by 5 bases and the J gene end by 3 bases; junction bases not matched to a gene: 4. CDR1 is MDHEN, CDR2 SYDVKM, per germline. The CDR3 covers 14 residues. Variable domain in full (rest from reference TRBV28 and TRBJ2-1): DVKVTQSSRYLVKRTGEKVFLECVQDMDHENMFWYRQDPGLGLRLIYFSYDVKMKEKGDIPEGYSVSREKKERFSLILESASTNQTSMYLCASSTLAIYNEQFFGPGTRLTVL.

J is TRBJ2-1 and V is TRBV7-2; 7 nucleotides agree with TRBD2. Germline V gene sequence: CDR1 SGHTA, CDR2 FQGNSA. J was trimmed by 5 bases and V by 0 bases; bases with no gene match: 7. This CDR3 spans 16 amino acids. The CDR3 region is CASSLASGGGHNEQFF. The CDR3 nucleotides are TGTGCCAGCAGCTTAGCCTCTGGCGGGGGACACAATGAGCAGTTCTTC.

The chain employs TRBV10-2 and TRBJ2-1; TRBD2 agrees at 14 bases. Losses at the gene ends were 7 bases for V and 3 bases for J; bases not matched to a gene: 5. The germline CDR1 and CDR2 sequences are WSHSY and SAAADI. The CDR3 loop spans 16 amino acids. The CDR3, as DNA: TGCGCCAGCACGGGGACTAGCGGGAGCCTCTACAATGAGCAGTTCTTC. Amino acid sequence: CASTGTSGSLYNEQFF.

This chain joins TRBV29-1 and TRBJ2-3; 9 bases map to TRBD2. The CDR3 extends over 16 amino acids. V lost 3 bases, J lost 2 bases, and 9 bases stayed unmatched. Germline loops: CDR1 SQVTM, CDR2 ANQGSEA. The DNA of the CDR3 is TGCAGCGTTGAGGGCTTAGCGGGAGTACACACAGATACGCAGTATTTT. The encoded protein is CSVEGLAGVHTDTQYF.

In its sample, this clone was seen a few times. The chain links TRBV7-9 to TRBJ2-7; 8 bases match TRBD1. The CDR3 sequence is 13 residues long. Trimming cost V 5 bases and J 1 base; bases outside gene matches: 1. Germline V gene sequence: CDR1 SEHNR, CDR2 FQNEAQ (reference sequence). CDR3 DNA: TGTGCCAGCAGCCGGGACAGGTCCTACGAGCAGTACTTC. As protein: CASSRDRSYEQYF.

The V call is TRBV5-6, the J call TRBJ1-2; 7 nucleotides line up with TRBD1. Trimming took 4 bases from V and 5 from J; bases not matched to a gene: 11. CDR1 SGHDT and CDR2 YYEEEE come from the germline V gene. CDR3 length: 15 amino acids. DNA for the CDR3: TGTGCCAGCAGCCAATCGCCGGGACAGCCGTATGGCTACACCTTC. It encodes CASSQSPGQPYGYTF.

As DNA, the CDR3 is TGTGCCAGCAGCAAAGGACAGGCAGGCAATCAGCCCCAGCATTTT. It translates to CASSKGQAGNQPQHF. The rearrangement joins TRBV21-1 to TRBJ1-5; the D call TRBD1 from the table was never checked on the DNA. TRBV21-1 is a pseudogene. This CDR3 contains 15 residues.

This clone has just one count. The V and J genes are TRBV20-1 and TRBJ1-6; unclear D gene. The CDR3 is 15 residues long. Trimming removed 3 bases from V and 7 bases from J, with 16 bases in between. The germline V gene has CDR1 DFQATT and CDR2 SNEGSKA (reference sequence). The CDR3 protein is CSASIGRSGNSPLHF. The CDR3 nucleotides read TGCAGTGCTAGTATTGGGAGAAGCGGCAATTCACCCCTCCACTTT.

The chain couples TRBV3-1 (or the pseudogene TRBV3-2) to TRBJ2-7; perhaps TRBD1 as D (5 bases). Trimming left V 1 base short and J 3 bases short, with 13 bases between. Germline V gene lookup returns CDR1 LGHDT and CDR2 YNNKEL (reference sequence). CDR3 length: 15 residues. The CDR3 loop reads CASSQGAGFVYEQYF. DNA of the CDR3: TGTGCCAGCAGCCAAGGGGCAGGGTTTGTCTACGAGCAGTACTTC.

This chain joins TRBV25-1 and TRBJ1-6; maybe TRBD1 (6 bases). This CDR3 comprises 14 residues. V dropped 6 bases and J dropped 5 bases, with 11 bases sitting between them. Germline V gives CDR1 MGHDK, CDR2 SYGVNS. The CDR3 DNA sequence: TGTGCCAGCAGGTCCCAGGGGAATAATTCACCCCTCCACTTT. It translates to CASRSQGNNSPLHF.